Below, 13 T cell receptor beta chains from the same sample are listed, as sequenced in a study of T-cell reconstitution after alpha-beta-depleted transplantation in children. Preparation of the TCRbeta library was carried out with unique molecular identifiers. TCRdb recomputed calls from the PCR reads with MiXCR, one row per CDR3 protein. In the table there are a few hundred thousand distinct CDR3 sequences, more than 20% of which are singletons. Here the sequenced sample was PBMCs, taken before TCRalphabeta/CD19-depleted stem cell transplant. Every receptor here comes from a boy under two years old with Wiskott-Aldrich syndrome, due to receive a stem cell transplant.

This clonotype came up a few times. This sequence joins TRBV10-2 and TRBJ2-6; TRBD1 matches 10 bases. Looked up from germline, CDR1 is WSHSY and CDR2 is SAAADI. The CDR3 length is 17 residues. V lost 10 bases to trimming and J lost 0 bases; unmatched junction nucleotides: 9. CDR3 loop: CATKRTGGYSGANVLTF. In DNA, the CDR3 is TGCGCCACAAAACGGACAGGGGGATACTCTGGGGCCAACGTCCTGACTTTC.

This clonotype was counted a few times. The chain links TRBV6-1 to TRBJ1-5, with a tentative D call TRBD1 (5 bases). V was trimmed by 6 bases and J by 7 bases, leaving 13 bases between them. CDR1 and CDR2 from the germline V gene are MNHNS and SASEGT. The CDR3 runs 13 residues. The CDR3 DNA sequence: TGTGCCAGCAGCCAGACAGTTAACCAGCCCCAGCATTTT. Its protein is CASSQTVNQPQHF.

This clonotype occurred a few times. V gene TRBV7-7 combines with J gene TRBJ2-1; 8 nucleotides match TRBD2. V dropped 4 bases and J dropped 7; count of bases not matched to a gene: 6. Per germline, CDR1 SSHAT and CDR2 FNYEAQ (reference sequence). The CDR3 runs to 14 residues. This CDR3 reads CASSSLGGRNEQFF. The DNA for the CDR3 is TGTGCCAGCAGCTCCCTCGGCGGGAGGAATGAGCAGTTCTTC.

The J gene is TRBJ2-7, the V gene TRBV6-5; weak D call: TRBD1 (5 bases). The CDR3 totals 12 residues. The germline V and J ends were trimmed by 4 bases and 6 bases, with 10 bases remaining between them. The germline V gene has CDR1 MNHEY and CDR2 SVGAGI. CDR3 nucleotides: TGTGCCAGCAGTTCCCAGGGTCGCGAGCAGTACTTC. Its protein is CASSSQGREQYF.

This clonotype appeared a few times. This chain connects TRBV7-2 to TRBJ2-7, with 8 bases identical to TRBD2. The V gene's germline CDR1 is SGHTA and CDR2 FQGNSA. CDR3 size: 15 residues. V was pared by 5 bases and J by 0 bases, with 6 bases of the junction left unmatched. CDR3: CASSMTGGPSYEQYF. CDR3 nucleotides: TGTGCCAGCAGCATGACGGGAGGGCCCTCCTACGAGCAGTACTTC.

This clonotype has just a few counts. The gene calls are TRBV29-1 and TRBJ2-3, with no clear D. The germline V gene has CDR1 SQVTM and CDR2 ANQGSEA. The CDR3 spans 13 residues. V gave up 3 bases and J gave up 1 base, with 8 bases separating them. The CDR3 spells CSVEIGGTDTQYF. The CDR3 nucleotides read TGCAGCGTTGAGATTGGGGGCACAGATACGCAGTATTTT.

This clonotype turned up a few times. The chain couples TRBV10-3 to TRBJ2-1, with TRBD2 matching 9 bases. The V gene end was trimmed by 4 bases and the J gene end by 7 bases; junction bases not matched to a gene: 5. Germline V gene lookup returns CDR1 ENHRY and CDR2 SYGVKD. The CDR3 runs 14 residues. For the CDR3, the DNA is TGTGCCATCAGTGGACTAGCGGAGGTTAATGAGCAGTTCTTC. Its protein product is CAISGLAEVNEQFF.

This clonotype was seen a handful of times. V is TRBV20-1 and J is TRBJ2-1; perhaps TRBD2 as D (5 bases). The CDR3 consists of 17 residues. From germline, CDR1 is DFQATT and CDR2 SNEGSKA (reference sequence). Trimming left V 0 bases short and J 1 base short, with 16 bases between. The CDR3 here is CSARDPSPRGSYNEQFF. In nucleotides, the CDR3 is TGCAGTGCTAGAGATCCCAGCCCTAGAGGGTCCTACAATGAGCAGTTCTTC.

This chain uses TRBV6-2 or TRBV6-3 with TRBJ2-1; D is ambiguous. Trimming stripped 1 base from V and 11 bases from J, with 12 bases between. This CDR3 contains 13 residues. Germline CDR1 reads MNHEY; CDR2 reads SVGEGT. This CDR3 is CASSYWGTVQQFF. CDR3 nucleotide sequence: TGTGCCAGCAGTTACTGGGGAACGGTCCAGCAGTTCTTC.

This clonotype has only a few counts. The rearrangement uses TRBV5-1 and TRBJ1-2, with 7 bases matching TRBD1. The V gene's germline CDR1 is SGHRS and CDR2 YFSETQ. V lost 4 bases to trimming and J lost 10 bases; unmatched junction nucleotides: 10. The CDR3 consists of 13 residues. Here the CDR3 DNA reads TGCGCCAGCAGCGTTTCAGGGGGGGGTCACTACACCTTC. It codes for CASSVSGGGHYTF.

This clonotype was counted a few times. This chain connects TRBV5-5 to TRBJ1-1, with unresolved D. Germline CDR1 is SGHKS and CDR2 is YYEKEE (reference sequence). The CDR3 is made up of 13 amino acids. The V gene lost 2 bases and the J gene lost 10 bases, with 15 bases spanning the gap. The CDR3 spells CASSFLGTEGAFF. The CDR3 bases are TGTGCCAGCAGCTTTCTCGGAACAGAGGGAGCTTTCTTT. Full variable domain (rest looked up from reference TRBV5-5 and TRBJ1-1): DAGVTQSPTHLIKTRGQQVTLRCSPISGHKSVSWYQQVLGQGPQFIFQYYEKEERGRGNFPDRFSARQFPNYSSELNVNALLLGDSALYLCASSFLGTEGAFFGQGTRLTVV.

This clonotype turned up a few times. This chain uses TRBV15 with TRBJ1-2; no clear D. The germline V gene has CDR1 LNHNV and CDR2 YYDKDF (reference sequence). This CDR3 contains 13 residues. Trimming removed 0 bases from V and 2 bases from J, with 4 bases in between. The CDR3 protein is CATSREQNYGYTF. The CDR3 DNA sequence: TGTGCCACCAGCAGAGAGCAAAACTATGGCTACACCTTC.

The J gene is TRBJ2-7, the V gene TRBV7-8; D uncertain. The V end was cut by 2 bases, the J end by 3 bases, with 11 bases between. The CDR3 is made up of 14 amino acids. Germline-derived CDR1 and CDR2 are SGHVS and FQNEAQ. The CDR3 here is CASSLLGLGYEQYF. The CDR3 region has the DNA TGTGCCAGCAGCTTACTGGGATTAGGCTACGAGCAGTACTTC.